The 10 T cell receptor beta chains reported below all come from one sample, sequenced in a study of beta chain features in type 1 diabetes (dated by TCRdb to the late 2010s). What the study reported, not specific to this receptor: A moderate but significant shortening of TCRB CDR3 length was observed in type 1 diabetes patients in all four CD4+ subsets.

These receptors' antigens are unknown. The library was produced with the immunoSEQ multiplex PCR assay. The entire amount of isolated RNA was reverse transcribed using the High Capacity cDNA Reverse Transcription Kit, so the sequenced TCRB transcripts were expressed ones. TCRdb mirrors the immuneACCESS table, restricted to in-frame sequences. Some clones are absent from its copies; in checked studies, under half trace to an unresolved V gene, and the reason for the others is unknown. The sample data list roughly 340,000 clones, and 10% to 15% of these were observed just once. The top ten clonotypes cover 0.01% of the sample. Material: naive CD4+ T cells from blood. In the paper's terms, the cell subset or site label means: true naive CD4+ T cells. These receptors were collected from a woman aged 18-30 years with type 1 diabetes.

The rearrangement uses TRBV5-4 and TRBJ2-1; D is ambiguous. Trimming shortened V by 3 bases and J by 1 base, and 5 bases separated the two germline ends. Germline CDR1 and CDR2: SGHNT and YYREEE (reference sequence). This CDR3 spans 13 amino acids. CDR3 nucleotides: TGTGCCAGCAGCTCCCTGTCCTACAATGAGCAGTTCTTC. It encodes CASSSLSYNEQFF.

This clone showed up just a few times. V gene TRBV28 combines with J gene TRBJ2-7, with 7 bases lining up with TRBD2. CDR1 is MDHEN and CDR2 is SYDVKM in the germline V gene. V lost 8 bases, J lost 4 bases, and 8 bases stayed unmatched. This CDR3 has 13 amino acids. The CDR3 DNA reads TGTGCCAGCCGAGGTAGCGGGTCTTACGAGCAGTACTTC. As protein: CASRGSGSYEQYF.

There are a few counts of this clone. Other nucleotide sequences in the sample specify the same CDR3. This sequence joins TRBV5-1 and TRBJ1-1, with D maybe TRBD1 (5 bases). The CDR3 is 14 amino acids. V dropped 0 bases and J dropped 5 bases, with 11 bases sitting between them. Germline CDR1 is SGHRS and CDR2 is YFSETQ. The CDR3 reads CASSLDQGGTEAFF. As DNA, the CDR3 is TGCGCCAGCAGCTTGGATCAGGGTGGGACTGAAGCTTTCTTT. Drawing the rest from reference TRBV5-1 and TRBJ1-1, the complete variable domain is KAGVTQTPRYLIKTRGQQVTLSCSPISGHRSVSWYQQTPGQGLQFLFEYFSETQRNKGNFPGRFSGRQFSNSRSEMNVSTLELGDSALYLCASSLDQGGTEAFFGQGTRLTVV.

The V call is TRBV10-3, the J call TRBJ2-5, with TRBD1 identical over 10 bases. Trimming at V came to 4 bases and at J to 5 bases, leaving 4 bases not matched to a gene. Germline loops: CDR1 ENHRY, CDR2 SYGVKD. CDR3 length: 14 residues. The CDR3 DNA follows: TGTGCCATCAGTGGCGGACAGGGGGACGAGACCCAGTACTTC. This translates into CAISGGQGDETQYF.

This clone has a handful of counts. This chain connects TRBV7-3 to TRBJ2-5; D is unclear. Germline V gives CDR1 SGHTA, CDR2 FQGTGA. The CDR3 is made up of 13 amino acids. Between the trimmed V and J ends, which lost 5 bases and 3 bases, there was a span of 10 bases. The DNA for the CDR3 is TGTGCCAGCAGCCCTAATGTGGAAGAGACCCAGTACTTC. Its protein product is CASSPNVEETQYF.

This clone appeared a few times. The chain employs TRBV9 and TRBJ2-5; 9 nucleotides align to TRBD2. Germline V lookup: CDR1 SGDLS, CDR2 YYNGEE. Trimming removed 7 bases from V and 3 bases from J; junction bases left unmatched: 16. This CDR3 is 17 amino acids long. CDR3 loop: CASSNPGSSGIKETQYF. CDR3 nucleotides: TGTGCCAGCTCAAACCCGGGGTCTAGCGGGATTAAAGAGACCCAGTACTTC.

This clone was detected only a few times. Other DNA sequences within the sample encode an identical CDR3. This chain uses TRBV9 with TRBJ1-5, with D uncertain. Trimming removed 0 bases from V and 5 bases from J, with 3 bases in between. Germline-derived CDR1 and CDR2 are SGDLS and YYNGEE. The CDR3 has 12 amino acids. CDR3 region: CASSVGDQPQHF. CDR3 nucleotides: TGTGCCAGCAGCGTAGGAGATCAGCCCCAGCATTTT.

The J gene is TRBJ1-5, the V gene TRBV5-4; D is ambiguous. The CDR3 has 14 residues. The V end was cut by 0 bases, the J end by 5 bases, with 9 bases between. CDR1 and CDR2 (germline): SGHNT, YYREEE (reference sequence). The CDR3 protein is CASSLAGFDQPQHF. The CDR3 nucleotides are TGTGCCAGCAGCTTGGCCGGGTTCGATCAGCCCCAGCATTTT.

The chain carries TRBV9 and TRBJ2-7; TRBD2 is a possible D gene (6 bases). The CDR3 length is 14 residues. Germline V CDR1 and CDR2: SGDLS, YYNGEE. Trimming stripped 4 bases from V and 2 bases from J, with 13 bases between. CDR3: CASSPAGQTYEQYF. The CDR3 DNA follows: TGTGCCAGCAGCCCAGCGGGTCAAACCTACGAGCAGTACTTC. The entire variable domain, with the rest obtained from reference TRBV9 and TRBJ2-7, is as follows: DSGVTQTPKHLITATGQRVTLRCSPRSGDLSVYWYQQSLDQGLQFLIQYYNGEERAKGNILERFSAQQFPDLHSELNLSSLELGDSALYFCASSPAGQTYEQYFGPGTRLTVT.

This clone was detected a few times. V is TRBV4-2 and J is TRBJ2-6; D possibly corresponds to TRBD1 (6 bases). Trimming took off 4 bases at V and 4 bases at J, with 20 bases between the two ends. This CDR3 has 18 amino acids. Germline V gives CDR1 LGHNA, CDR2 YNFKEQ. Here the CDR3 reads CASSPAPVGGPGANVLTF. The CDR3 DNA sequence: TGTGCCAGCAGCCCCGCGCCGGTAGGGGGTCCGGGGGCCAACGTCCTGACTTTC.